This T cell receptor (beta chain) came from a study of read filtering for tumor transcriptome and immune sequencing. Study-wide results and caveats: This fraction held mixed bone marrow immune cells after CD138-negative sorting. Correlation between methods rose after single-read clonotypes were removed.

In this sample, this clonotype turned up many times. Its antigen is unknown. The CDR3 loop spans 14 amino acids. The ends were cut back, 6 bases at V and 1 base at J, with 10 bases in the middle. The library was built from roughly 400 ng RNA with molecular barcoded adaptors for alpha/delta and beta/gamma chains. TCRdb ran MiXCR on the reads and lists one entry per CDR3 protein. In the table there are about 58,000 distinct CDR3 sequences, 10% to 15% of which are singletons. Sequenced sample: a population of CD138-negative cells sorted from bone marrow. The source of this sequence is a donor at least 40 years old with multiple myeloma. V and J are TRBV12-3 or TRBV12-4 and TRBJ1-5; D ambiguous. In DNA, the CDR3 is TGTGCCAGCAGAGTAACGACGAGCAATCAGCCCCAGCATTTT. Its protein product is CASRVTTSNQPQHF.